The present T cell receptor beta chain was sequenced within a study of blood T cell repertoires in COVID-19. Study-level information: T cells, B-cell-depleted T cells, or PBMCs provided the cDNA or gDNA that served as material.

In the authors' workflow: Amplification of reference gene primers was used by the study to estimate nucleated cell counts. TCRdb keeps only in-frame clones here, not all; method: immunoSEQ multiplex PCR. V and J calls and clone size are those listed in that table; D and trimming were worked out from the DNA. The table shows fewer than 650,000 clones, with around nine tenths occurring only once. Patients at the Seattle site were enrolled during active infection and followed longitudinally. The CDR3 runs to 12 residues. Germline V gene data show CDR1 as SQVTM and CDR2 as ANQGSEA. V lost 7 bases to trimming and J lost 2 bases, with 11 bases between them.

This receptor was obtained from a woman aged 45-60 years with COVID-19, enrolled during active disease. Sequenced sample: peripheral blood. The chain is built from TRBV29-1 and TRBJ1-1; D remains unclear. CDR3 amino acids: CSAGRSNTEAFF. The CDR3 DNA sequence: TGCAGCGCCGGCCGGTCCAACACTGAAGCTTTCTTT.